This passage covers 17 T cell receptor beta chains from one sample sequenced in a study of T cell responses to AZD1222 COVID-19 vaccine. Measured with immunoSEQ multiplex PCR; TCRdb has only the in-frame clones, and not every one. Of about 56,000 clones in the sample, roughly 90% were seen once. The sequencing used peripheral blood, collected 28 days after the second AZD1222 dose. Source of these receptors: an adult who received the AZD1222 COVID-19 vaccine.

The chain employs TRBV2 and TRBJ2-7, with D unclear. V lost 8 bases, J lost 9 bases, and 23 bases lay in between. CDR3 length equals 14 residues. In germline, CDR1 is SNHLY, CDR2 FYNNEI. The CDR3 loop reads CASVSRMGSFGQYF. CDR3 nucleotides: TGTGCCAGCGTTTCAAGGATGGGGTCCTTCGGGCAGTACTTC. Drawing the rest from reference TRBV2 and TRBJ2-7, the complete variable domain is EPEVTQTPSHQVTQMGQEVILRCVPISNHLYFYWYRQILGQKVEFLVSFYNNEISEKSEIFDDQFSVERPDGSNFTLKIRSTKLEDSAMYFCASVSRMGSFGQYFGPGTRLTVT.

The table lists this clone with a few counts. The chain combines TRBV19 with TRBJ2-7, with D unclear. The CDR3 runs to 13 residues. With 3 bases removed from V and 1 base from J, the gap between germline ends came to 7 bases. Germline V gene lookup returns CDR1 LNHDA and CDR2 SQIVND (reference sequence). The CDR3 DNA sequence: TGTGCCAGTAGTATCCCTGCGTCCTACGAGCAGTACTTC. It codes for CASSIPASYEQYF. The variable domain in full, completed from reference TRBV19 and TRBJ2-7, reads DGGITQSPKYLFRKEGQNVTLSCEQNLNHDAMYWYRQDPGQGLRLIYYSQIVNDFQKGDIAEGYSVSREKKESFPLTVTSAQKNPTAFYLCASSIPASYEQYFGPGTRLTVT.

A remark on this clone: An end of the junction does not agree with germline; a read error may underlie this. This chain links TRBV7-7 with TRBJ2-5, with D possibly being TRBD2 (7 bases). The CDR3 runs to 15 residues. Germline lookup yields CDR1 SSHAT and CDR2 FNYEAQ (reference sequence). In nucleotides, the CDR3 is TGTGCTAGCAGCCCCCGGGGGGCAGCCGGGGAGACCCAGTACTTC. Translation: CASSPRGAAGETQYF.

J is TRBJ1-6 and V is TRBV7-9; D not certain. Germline V CDR1 and CDR2: SEHNR, FQNEAQ (reference sequence). The ends were cut back, 5 bases at V and 6 bases at J, with 11 bases in the middle. The CDR3 covers 14 residues. The CDR3 coding sequence is TGTGCCAGCAGCCGCCCGGGGTTTAATTCACCCCTCCACTTT. Translated, it gives CASSRPGFNSPLHF.

The chain is built from TRBV12-3 or TRBV12-4 and TRBJ1-1, with D uncertain. The CDR3 sequence is 13 residues long. V lost 7 bases and J 1 base, leaving 10 bases between the germline ends. The CDR3 reads CASNSEWNTEAFF. CDR3 in DNA: TGTGCCAGCAACTCGGAGTGGAACACTGAAGCTTTCTTT.

The chain recombines TRBV3-1 (or the pseudogene TRBV3-2) with TRBJ1-2; 9 bases are shared with TRBD1. The junction had 6 bases not matched to a gene; V was cut back by 2 bases and J by 8 bases. Per germline, CDR1 LGHDT and CDR2 YNNKEL (reference sequence). This CDR3 contains 14 residues. The CDR3 region is CASSQIQGARGYTF. The CDR3 DNA follows: TGTGCCAGCAGCCAAATACAGGGGGCGAGGGGCTACACCTTC.

V is TRBV5-1 and J is TRBJ2-3, with D maybe TRBD2 (6 bases). The ends were cut back, 3 bases at V and 1 base at J, with 9 bases in the middle. The CDR3 runs to 14 residues. Germline V gives CDR1 SGHRS, CDR2 YFSETQ. CDR3 nucleotide sequence: TGCGCCAGCAGCTCCTCTAGCGGCACAGATACGCAGTATTTT. Translated, it gives CASSSSSGTDTQYF.

The chain uses TRBV5-1 and TRBJ2-5; D may be TRBD1 or TRBD2 (6 bases each). The CDR3 covers 16 residues. CDR1 is SGHRS, CDR2 YFSETQ, per germline. The V and J ends lost 4 bases and 2 bases respectively, with 18 bases between them. As DNA, the CDR3 is TGCGCCAGCAGCAGGGATCATAGGGGGACTCAAGAGACCCAGTACTTC. The encoded protein is CASSRDHRGTQETQYF.

This clone has a single count. The V call is TRBV30, the J call TRBJ2-1; TRBD2 agrees at 11 bases. The V gene end was trimmed by 4 bases and the J gene end by 7 bases; junction bases not matched to a gene: 0. Germline values: CDR1 GTSNPN, CDR2 SVGIG (reference sequence). The CDR3 is 12 residues long. CDR3 loop: CAWTSGGNEQFF. CDR3 sequence (DNA): TGTGCCTGGACTAGCGGGGGGAATGAGCAGTTCTTC.

The rearrangement uses TRBV12-3 or TRBV12-4 and TRBJ1-1; 7 nucleotides align to TRBD1. There are 12 residues in the CDR3. After removal of 7 bases from V and 5 bases from J, the junction contained 4 bases not matched to a gene. The chain's CDR3 is CASTPGGTEAFF. The DNA for the CDR3 is TGTGCCAGCACCCCAGGGGGTACTGAAGCTTTCTTT.

The chain uses TRBV6-6 and TRBJ2-7; perhaps TRBD2 as D (6 bases). Trimming removed 8 bases from V and 2 bases from J, with 19 bases in between. Per germline, CDR1 MNHNY and CDR2 SVGAGI (reference sequence). The CDR3 covers 15 residues. The CDR3 nucleotides are TGTGCCAGCCGCTTCCTGGGACTCCCAACCTACGAGCAGTACTTC. It encodes CASRFLGLPTYEQYF.

This clone has just a few counts. This sequence joins TRBV11-2 and TRBJ2-7; the D call may be TRBD1 or TRBD2 (6 bases each). CDR1 is SGHAT and CDR2 is FQNNGV in the germline V gene. V was cut by 5 bases and J by 7 bases, with 27 bases left in between. The CDR3 is 17 amino acids. CDR3 bases: TGTGCCAGCAGCAACACGGTCGGTTTAGGGGGGATCGAGGAGCAGTACTTC. Protein: CASSNTVGLGGIEEQYF.

The chain couples TRBV10-3 to TRBJ2-7, with 11 bases fitting TRBD1. The germline V gene has CDR1 ENHRY and CDR2 SYGVKD. Germline trimming cut 3 bases from V and 2 bases from J; bases unmatched to any gene: 3. The CDR3 contains 15 residues. The CDR3 is CAISDRTGGTYEQYF. The CDR3, as DNA: TGTGCCATCAGTGATAGGACAGGGGGCACCTACGAGCAGTACTTC.

This clone was seen a single time. The genes are TRBV6-5 and TRBJ2-7; D is undetermined. Looked up from germline, CDR1 is MNHEY and CDR2 is SVGAGI. The CDR3 is 14 amino acids. V dropped 10 bases and J dropped 1 base, with 17 bases sitting between them. The CDR3 sequence is CATHSKTFSYEQYF. CDR3 bases: TGTGCCACCCACTCTAAGACATTTTCCTACGAGCAGTACTTC.

This clone was counted only a few times. The chain recombines TRBV12-5 with TRBJ1-2; weak D call: TRBD1 (6 bases). CDR3 size: 19 residues. Germline CDR1 is LGHNT and CDR2 is FRNRAP. Between the trimmed V and J ends, which lost 1 base and 8 bases, there was a span of 29 bases. Written as DNA, the CDR3 is TGTGCTAGTGGTTTGGCCGGGGGTGGACAGACCGATTTCTATTGCGGCTACACCTTC. Protein product: CASGLAGGGQTDFYCGYTF.

For the CDR3, the DNA is TGTGCCAGCAGCGTAGGACAGGAGGGAGGCCTTCAAGAGACCCAGTACTTC. Its protein product is CASSVGQEGGLQETQYF. The chain employs TRBV9 and TRBJ2-5; D tentatively reads TRBD1 or TRBD2 (6 bases each). Germline CDR1 is SGDLS and CDR2 is YYNGEE. V dropped 0 bases and J dropped 2 bases, with 17 bases sitting between them. The CDR3 loop spans 17 amino acids.

The chain has TRBV27 and TRBJ2-1, with 10 bases that match TRBD2. CDR3 size: 14 residues. After removal of 2 bases from V and 8 bases from J, the junction contained 3 bases not matched to a gene. Germline CDR1 is MNHEY and CDR2 is SMNVEV (reference sequence). For the CDR3, the DNA is TGTGCCAGCAGTTTACTAGCGGGAGCGTATGAGCAGTTCTTC. Translated, it gives CASSLLAGAYEQFF.